This T cell receptor beta chain is drawn from a study of metastatic and nonmetastatic thyroid tumors. As for the study in general: The authors compared repertoires across blood and tumor or nodule tissue from malignant and benign thyroid patients.

The CDR3 has 16 amino acids. V trimming: 0 bases; J trimming: 6 bases; junction bases outside the gene matches: 6. Germline lookup yields CDR1 KGHSH and CDR2 LQKENI. Thyroid surgery had not been preceded by any treatment in any patient. This clone was observed a single time. TCRdb re-clonotyped the PCR reads through MiXCR. This sample has about 20,000 clones; about a third occur once, and the top ten carry roughly 30%. The TCR comes from a female donor with papillary thyroid cancer or a benign thyroid nodule (not recorded which). Some clones in this sample may be carry-over from other donors' samples. Sequencing was performed on tumor tissue. This chain links TRBV18 with TRBJ2-1; 9 nucleotides agree with TRBD2. CDR3 residues: CASSPPSAGGGNEQFF. CDR3 DNA sequence: TGTGCCAGCTCACCACCAAGTGCGGGAGGGGGCAATGAGCAGTTCTTC.